The present T cell receptor (beta chain) was sequenced within a study of cytomegalovirus exposure and HLA in healthy donors. About the research overall: Genotyping of nearly 400 donors showed that about 79% belonged to the Caucasian-associated ancestry cluster. Study-wide results and caveats: Highly shared sequence variants in one cluster were likely a sequencing artifact. For most TCR beta V segments, an earlier analysis put the productive rate at about 90% or about 30% of the time. Later on, an analysis found that several of the most significant clusters appeared to be linked to common viral pathogens, which included parvovirus B19.

Note on this clone: The target antigen is unknown.

Germline V gene sequence: CDR1 SGHRS, CDR2 YFSETQ. The CDR3 is 16 amino acids. V gave up 0 bases and J gave up 7 bases; unmatched junction bases: 5. The PCR employed 60 Vbeta primers together with 13 Jbeta primers. Clones were sequenced by immunoSEQ multiplex PCR, and TCRdb holds only the in-frame ones, with some missing. The sample includes over 55,000 clones. The receptor comes from a boy between 10 and 17 years old in good health and CMV-seronegative. The sequenced sample was PBMCs. The chain is built from TRBV5-1 and TRBJ1-5, with 12 bases aligning to TRBD1. The CDR3 reads CASSLEGQGASQPQHF. The CDR3 DNA is TGCGCCAGCAGCTTGGAGGGACAGGGGGCGAGCCAGCCCCAGCATTTT.